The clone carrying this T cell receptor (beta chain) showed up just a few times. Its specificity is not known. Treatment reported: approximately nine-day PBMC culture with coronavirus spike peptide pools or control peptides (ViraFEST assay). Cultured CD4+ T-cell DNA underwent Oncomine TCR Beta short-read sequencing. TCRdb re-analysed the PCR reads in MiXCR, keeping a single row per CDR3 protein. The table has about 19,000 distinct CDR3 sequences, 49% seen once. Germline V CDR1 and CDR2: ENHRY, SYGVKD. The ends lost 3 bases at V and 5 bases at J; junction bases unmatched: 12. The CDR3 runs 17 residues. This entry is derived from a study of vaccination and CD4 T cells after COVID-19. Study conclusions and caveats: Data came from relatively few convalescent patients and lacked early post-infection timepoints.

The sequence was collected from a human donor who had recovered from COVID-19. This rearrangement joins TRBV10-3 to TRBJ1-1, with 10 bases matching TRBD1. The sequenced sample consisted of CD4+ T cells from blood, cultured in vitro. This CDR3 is CAISDMGTGVEGTEAFF. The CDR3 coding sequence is TGTGCCATCAGTGATATGGGGACAGGGGTGGAAGGGACTGAAGCTTTCTTT.